Below are 20 T cell receptor beta chains sequenced from a single sample in a study of CD8+CD57+ T cells in acquired aplastic anemia. Profiles of TCR beta VDJ and CDR3 were generated from a genomic DNA template. TCRdb recomputed calls from the reads with MiXCR, one row per CDR3 protein. The sample holds around 140,000 distinct CDR3 sequences; around two fifths are singletons and the top ten take 7.5% to 9.5%. The sample consisted of sorted CD4+, CD8+, or CD8+CD57+ T cells (not recorded which) from PBMCs. Every receptor here comes from a human donor in good health, serving as a control.

The sample holds many counts of this clonotype. The rearrangement uses TRBV11-3 and TRBJ2-1; TRBD1 matches 11 bases. This CDR3 has 13 amino acids. J was trimmed by 7 bases and V by 6 bases; bases with no gene match: 2. CDR1 and CDR2 from the germline V gene are SGHNT and YENEEA. The CDR3 spells CASRGQGDNEQFF. The CDR3, as DNA: TGTGCCAGCAGGGGACAGGGGGATAATGAGCAGTTCTTC.

V is TRBV19 and J is TRBJ1-6, with TRBD1 matching 9 bases. Germline V gives CDR1 LNHDA, CDR2 SQIVND (reference sequence). This CDR3 comprises 16 residues. J gave up 6 bases and V 4 bases, and 7 bases lay outside the gene matches. The CDR3 loop reads CASSNIPGQGNSPLHF. In nucleotides, the CDR3 is TGTGCCAGTAGTAACATACCGGGACAGGGTAATTCACCCCTCCACTTT.

This chain joins TRBV7-2 and TRBJ2-7, with no clear D. Germline assignment: CDR1 SGHTA and CDR2 FQGNSA. CDR3 length: 15 residues. Deletions cut 0 bases from V and 2 bases from J, with 11 bases between. CDR3 sequence reads: CASSLAFTDPYEQYF. The CDR3 DNA reads as TGTGCCAGCAGCTTAGCGTTTACGGATCCCTACGAGCAGTACTTC.

Notes on this clonotype: This sequence may be a read error, since a much larger clone differs from it by one base. The chain combines TRBV7-9 with TRBJ1-5; D perhaps matches TRBD1 (5 bases). CDR1 SEHNR and CDR2 FQNEAQ come from the germline V gene (reference sequence). V lost 5 bases and J lost 5, with 16 bases in between. The CDR3 is made up of 15 amino acids. The CDR3 is CASSLGGVSDQPQHF. In DNA, the CDR3 is TGTGCCAGCAGCCTGGGGGGGGTAAGCGATCAGCCCCAGCATTTT.

This clonotype was seen at least ten times. The chain carries TRBV9 and TRBJ2-3; D unresolved. V was cut by 0 bases and J by 2 bases, with 1 base left in between. The V gene's germline CDR1 is SGDLS and CDR2 YYNGEE. CDR3 size: 12 residues. Here the CDR3 DNA reads TGTGCCAGCAGCGTAGCCACAGATACGCAGTATTTT. It translates to CASSVATDTQYF.

Of note for this clonotype: One end of the junction does not line up with germline, which may come from a read error. The CDR3, as DNA: TGTGCCAGCAGCTTAGCGGCCCGGCAGGGGAGGATGGAGCTGTTCTTC. This encodes CASSLAARQGRMELFF. This chain joins TRBV13 and TRBJ2-1; D could derive from TRBD1 or TRBD2 (6 bases each). The CDR3 covers 16 residues. Germline CDR1 reads PRHDT; CDR2 reads FYEKMQ (reference sequence). The full variable domain, in which reference TRBV13 and TRBJ2-1 provide the parts outside the CDR3, is AAGVIQSPRHLIKEKRETATLKCYPIPRHDTVYWYQQGPGQDPQFLISFYEKMQSDKGSIPDRFSAQQFSDYHSELNMSSLELGDSALYFCASSLAARQGRMELFFGPGTRLTVL.

This clonotype was counted a few times. The chain links TRBV7-6 to TRBJ2-3, with 13 bases fitting TRBD2. Germline V CDR1 and CDR2: SGHVS, FNYEAQ. Unmatched junction bases numbered 4, after V lost 6 bases and J lost 4 bases. There are 15 residues in the CDR3. The CDR3 protein is CASSSGLAGADTQYF. For the CDR3, the DNA is TGTGCCAGCAGTTCTGGACTAGCGGGAGCAGATACGCAGTATTTT.

The V call is TRBV19, the J call TRBJ1-3, with no clear D. The V gene's germline CDR1 is LNHDA and CDR2 SQIVND (reference sequence). CDR3 length equals 21 residues. The ends were cut back, 5 bases at V and 4 bases at J, with 33 bases in the middle. The chain's CDR3 is CASSPRRAASSLEIAGNTIYF. CDR3 coding DNA: TGTGCCAGTAGTCCCAGAAGGGCCGCCAGCAGCTTGGAAATTGCGGGAAACACCATATATTTT.

The chain recombines TRBV7-4 with TRBJ2-5, with D uncertain. Germline CDR1 SGHVT, CDR2 SQSDAQ. This CDR3 region has 15 residues. Between the trimmed V and J ends, which lost 1 base and 3 bases, there was a span of 12 bases. The DNA of the CDR3 is TGTGCCAGCAGCTTAGATCGCCTGGTTAAAGAGACCCAGTACTTC. Protein product: CASSLDRLVKETQYF.

The sample holds many counts of this clonotype. The rearrangement uses TRBV12-3 or TRBV12-4 and TRBJ1-2; TRBD1 agrees at 7 bases. Trimming at V came to 6 bases and at J to 7 bases, leaving 5 bases not matched to a gene. The CDR3 contains 12 residues. CDR3 coding DNA: TGTGCCAGCAGCAAGGGGGCGTCTGGCTACACCTTC. This sequence encodes CASSKGASGYTF.

The V gene is TRBV29-1, the J gene TRBJ2-7; a possible D gene is TRBD1 (6 bases). The CDR3 length is 12 residues. Germline CDR1 is SQVTM and CDR2 is ANQGSEA. With 7 bases removed from V and 1 base from J, the gap between germline ends came to 11 bases. The CDR3 coding sequence is TGCAGCGGCAAAAGGGGGTCCTACGAGCAGTACTTC. Its protein product is CSGKRGSYEQYF.

This clonotype has just a few counts. The chain carries TRBV12-3 or TRBV12-4 and TRBJ2-1, with TRBD1 as a possible D gene (9 bases). This CDR3 is 14 amino acids long. Trimming stripped 6 bases from V and 6 bases from J, with 15 bases between. The CDR3 DNA is TGTGCCAGCAGGACAGGGGGGACTAGCAATGAGCAGTTCTTC. It encodes CASRTGGTSNEQFF.

The gene calls are TRBV7-2 and TRBJ1-2, with 8 bases aligning to TRBD1. The junction had 7 bases not matched to a gene; V was cut back by 2 bases and J by 8 bases. CDR1 SGHTA and CDR2 FQGNSA come from the germline V gene. The CDR3 totals 14 residues. The CDR3 coding sequence is TGTGCCAGCAGCTTATCAACAGGGGGTGAGGGCTACACCTTC. This translates into CASSLSTGGEGYTF.

The chain carries TRBV10-2 and TRBJ2-7; 10 bases map to TRBD2. This CDR3 has 15 amino acids. The trim removed 4 bases at V and 3 bases at J, leaving 6 bases unmatched. CDR1 is WSHSY and CDR2 is SAAADI in the germline V gene. The CDR3 loop reads CASSAPLAGSYEQYF. The CDR3 DNA is TGCGCCAGCAGTGCCCCACTAGCGGGGAGCTACGAGCAGTACTTC.

The table lists this clonotype with a few counts. A much larger clone is a single base away; this may be a read error. The CDR3 loop is CASSLDLAANTEALF. For the CDR3, the DNA is TGCGCCAGCAGCTTGGATCTCGCAGCGAACACTGAAGCTCTCTTT. This chain joins TRBV5-1 and TRBJ1-1, with unresolved D. CDR1 and CDR2 from the germline V gene are SGHRS and YFSETQ. The CDR3 contains 15 residues.

In DNA, the CDR3 is TGTGCCAGTAGTACAATCCGAATGACAGGGTATCAGCCCCAGCATTTT. It codes for CASSTIRMTGYQPQHF. V and J are TRBV19 and TRBJ1-5, with 7 bases aligning to TRBD1. V lost 4 bases to trimming and J lost 5 bases; unmatched junction nucleotides: 11. This CDR3 spans 16 amino acids. Germline CDR1 is LNHDA and CDR2 is SQIVND (reference sequence).

The chain has TRBV15 and TRBJ1-1, with 7 bases fitting TRBD1. Looked up from germline, CDR1 is LNHNV and CDR2 is YYDKDF (reference sequence). J lost 7 bases, V lost 1 base, and 12 bases had no gene match. The CDR3 sequence is 16 residues long. CDR3 residues: CATSRGQGGRGNEAFF. The DNA for the CDR3 is TGTGCCACCAGCAGAGGACAGGGCGGGAGGGGCAATGAAGCTTTCTTT.

This clonotype was recorded many times. The chain has TRBV10-3 and TRBJ1-1; 7 positions match TRBD1. CDR3 length: 13 residues. In germline, CDR1 is ENHRY, CDR2 SYGVKD. Trimming took 10 bases from V and 0 from J; bases not matched to a gene: 5. The DNA of the CDR3 is TGTGCCAGCTGGGGACAGATGAACACTGAAGCTTTCTTT. This gives the protein CASWGQMNTEAFF.

The chain has TRBV10-3 and TRBJ2-5, with 10 positions matching TRBD1. Germline CDR1 is ENHRY and CDR2 is SYGVKD. The CDR3 runs to 14 residues. The CDR3 DNA sequence: TGTGGCAGCTCCGGGACAGGGGAGGGAGAGACCCAGTACTTC. It encodes CGSSGTGEGETQYF.

This clonotype appeared many times. This sequence joins TRBV5-1 and TRBJ2-1; no clear D gene. The V end lost 2 bases, the J end lost 5 bases, and 14 bases lay between the germline ends. The length of the CDR3 is 15 residues. Looked up from germline, CDR1 is SGHRS and CDR2 is YFSETQ. CDR3 nucleotide sequence: TGCGCCAGCAGCTTATTGGCTGCCTCGAACAATGAGCAGTTCTTC. Protein: CASSLLAASNNEQFF.